Here is one T cell receptor (beta chain) with its context. This clone occurred a few times. The specificity of this receptor is unknown. Base qualities are missing; no much larger clone stands one base away. All of the isolated RNA was reverse transcribed with the High Capacity cDNA Reverse Transcription Kit, so expressed TCRB transcripts were sequenced. Deep immunoSEQ sequencing was performed on naive, central memory and regulatory T cell samples, with an average of roughly 3.6 million total reads per sample. Sorted cells were lysed in RLT buffer, and RNA was extracted using DNase-treated RNeasy Micro or Mini kits according to cell number. To prevent cross-contamination, every cell subset was processed on its own, while patient and healthy donor samples were processed together. The immunoSEQ multiplex PCR was used to amplify TCRB sequences from cDNA, generating 87-bp fragments that spanned the CDR3 region. Sequencing of the amplicons was performed on the Illumina HiSeq platform. Turning to the authors' computational methods: PCR bias was corrected computationally using synthetic template baselines, and reads within Hamming distance 2 were collapsed, with unmergeable singletons discarded. Reads were aligned against IMGT so that V, D and J genes, CDR3 length and insertions or deletions at six rearrangement sites could be assigned. Within each subset, clonotype counts were normalized to sorted cell number, and only after that were true diversity and Gini coefficients computed with the tcR R package. Repertoire sharing was quantified using the overlap coefficient calculated on TCRB nucleotide sequences. As a proxy for the pre-selection repertoire, out-of-frame TCRB sequences from naive cells were analyzed. Here the immuneACCESS table is served through TCRdb, limited to in-frame sequences with V and J called. Missing clones are a known gap in these copies; in checked studies unresolved V genes cover under half, and the rest lacks a known reason. That table furnishes V, J and clone size, whereas the DNA furnished D and trimming. The sample table records 500,000 to 800,000 clones; about an eighth of these occur just once. The ten largest clones capture about 0.11% of the sample.

Each donor gave one peripheral blood draw, averaging approximately 0.11 L, which was collected into heparinised tubes. Naive, central memory, regulatory and stem cell-like memory CD4+ T cells were sorted on a BD FACSAria II using a panel including CD45RO, CCR7, CD25, CD127, CD95 and CD27. All sorted populations exceeded 95% purity. PBMCs were separated immediately by Lymphoprep density gradient centrifugation and were stained directly, without being cultured. To minimize batch effects, samples were stained and sorted in pairs, one healthy donor with one patient per experiment. Sequences SGHDN (CDR1) and FVKESK (CDR2) are obtained from the germline V gene. Ends trimmed: V by 4 bases, J by 5 bases; bases unmatched to a gene: 9. Spanning cysteine to phenylalanine, the CDR3 consists of 16 amino acids. The DNA shown is the 48-base CDR3, in frame from base 1. These data come from a study of beta chain features in type 1 diabetes (dated by TCRdb to the late 2010s). Turning to the overall study: Patients and healthy donors did not differ in mean age, gender distribution, total cell number or subset yield. A total of 107,917,701 sorted cells were examined across all samples, and a strong correlation was observed between cell number per subset and RNA yield. The study compared the TCRB repertoires of sorted circulating CD4+ T cell subsets in recently diagnosed type 1 diabetes patients with those in matched healthy donors. Regulatory and stem cell-like memory subsets were obtained from only 8 patients and about 8 healthy donors, while naive and central memory subsets were obtained from all 30 or so donors.

What the research found in general, with its limitations: Fewer insertions and more nucleotide deletions at VDJ recombination sites were observed in patients with type 1 diabetes, implying thymic rearrangement abnormalities. Because cDNA was sequenced instead of genomic DNA, highly expressing activated cells could be over-represented, though the groups showed no difference in activation or CD3 levels. The naive, central memory and regulatory TCRB repertoires appeared to resemble one another more closely among patients than among healthy donors. PCR might favor shorter templates, but patient and control samples were amplified and corrected together, so any skew would affect both groups equally. Only small numbers of individuals were included in the HLA sub-analyses, which left unresolved whether HLA type had any influence on TCRB rearrangement. Type 1 diabetes patients showed a moderate but significant shortening of TCRB CDR3 length in all four CD4+ subsets.

The V and J segments used are TRBV14 and TRBJ2-1, with TRBD2 matching 9 junction bases. Material for sequencing was naive CD4+ T cells from blood. Interpreted using the paper, the cell subset or site label stands for: true naive CD4+ T cells. This TCR derives from a man aged 25-45 years with type 1 diabetes. CDR3 protein: CASSRPQRGAHNEQFF. The DNA sequence is as follows: TGTGCCAGCAGCCGCCCCCAGCGGGGGGCCCACAATGAGCAGTTCTTC.